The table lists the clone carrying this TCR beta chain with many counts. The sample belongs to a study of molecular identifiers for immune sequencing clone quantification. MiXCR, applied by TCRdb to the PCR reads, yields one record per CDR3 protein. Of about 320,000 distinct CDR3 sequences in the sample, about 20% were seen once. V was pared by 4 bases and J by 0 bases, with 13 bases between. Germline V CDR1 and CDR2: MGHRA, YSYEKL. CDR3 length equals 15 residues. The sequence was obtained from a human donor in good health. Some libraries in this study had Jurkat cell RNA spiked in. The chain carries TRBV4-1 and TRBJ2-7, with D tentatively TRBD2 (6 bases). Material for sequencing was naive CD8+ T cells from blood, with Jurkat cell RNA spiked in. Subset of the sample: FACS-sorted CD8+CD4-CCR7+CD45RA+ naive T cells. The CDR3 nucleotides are TGCGCCAGCAGCCTCGGGGGATCAAGCTCCTACGAGCAGTACTTC. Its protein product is CASSLGGSSSYEQYF.